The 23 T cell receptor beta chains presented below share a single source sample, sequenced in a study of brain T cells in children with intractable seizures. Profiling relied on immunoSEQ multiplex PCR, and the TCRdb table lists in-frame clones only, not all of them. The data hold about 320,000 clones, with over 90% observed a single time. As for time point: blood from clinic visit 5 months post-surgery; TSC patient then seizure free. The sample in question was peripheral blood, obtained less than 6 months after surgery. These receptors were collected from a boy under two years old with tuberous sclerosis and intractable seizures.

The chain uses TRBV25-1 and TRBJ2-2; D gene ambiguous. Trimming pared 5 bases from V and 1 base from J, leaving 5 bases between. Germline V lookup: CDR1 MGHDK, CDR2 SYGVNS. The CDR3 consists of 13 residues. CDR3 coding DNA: TGTGCCAGCAGTCCCAGGAACACCGGGGAGCTGTTTTTT. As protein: CASSPRNTGELFF. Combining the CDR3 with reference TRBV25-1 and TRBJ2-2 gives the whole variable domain EADIYQTPRYLVIGTGKKITLECSQTMGHDKMYWYQQDPGMELHLIHYSYGVNSTEKGDLSSESTVSRIRTEHFPLTLESARPSHTSQYLCASSPRNTGELFFGEGSRLTVL.

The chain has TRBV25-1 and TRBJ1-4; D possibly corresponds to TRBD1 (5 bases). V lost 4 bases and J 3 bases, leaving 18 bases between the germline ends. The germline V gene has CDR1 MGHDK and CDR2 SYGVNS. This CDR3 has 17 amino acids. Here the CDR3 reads CASSGEAVGEANEKLFF. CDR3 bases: TGTGCCAGCAGTGGGGAGGCTGTGGGGGAGGCTAATGAAAAACTGTTTTTT.

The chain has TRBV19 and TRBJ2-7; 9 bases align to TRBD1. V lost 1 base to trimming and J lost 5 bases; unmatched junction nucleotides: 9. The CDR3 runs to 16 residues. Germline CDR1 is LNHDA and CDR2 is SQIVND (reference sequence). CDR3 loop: CASSIVHGTGRDEQYF. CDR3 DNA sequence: TGTGCCAGTAGTATAGTCCACGGGACAGGGCGCGACGAGCAGTACTTC. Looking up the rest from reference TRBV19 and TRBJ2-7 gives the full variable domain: DGGITQSPKYLFRKEGQNVTLSCEQNLNHDAMYWYRQDPGQGLRLIYYSQIVNDFQKGDIAEGYSVSREKKESFPLTVTSAQKNPTAFYLCASSIVHGTGRDEQYFGPGTRLTVT.

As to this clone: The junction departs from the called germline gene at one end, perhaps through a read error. The CDR3, as DNA: TGTGCCAGCAGCCTAGCCCCCCCAGGGGGCACCTATGGCTACACCTTC. It yields the protein CASSLAPPGGTYGYTF. The rearrangement uses TRBV7-2 and TRBJ1-2; 8 bases map to TRBD1. CDR1 is SGHTA, CDR2 FQGNSA, per germline. CDR3 length: 16 amino acids. Drawing the rest from reference TRBV7-2 and TRBJ1-2, the complete variable domain is GAGVSQSPSNKVTEKGKDVELRCDPISGHTALYWYRQSLGQGLEFLIYFQGNSAPDKSGLPSDRFSAERTGGSVSTLTIQRTQQEDSAVYLCASSLAPPGGTYGYTFGSGTRLTVV.

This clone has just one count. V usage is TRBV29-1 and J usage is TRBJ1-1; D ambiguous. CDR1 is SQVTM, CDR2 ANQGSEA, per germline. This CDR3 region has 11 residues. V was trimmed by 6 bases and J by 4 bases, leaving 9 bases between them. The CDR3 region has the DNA TGCAGCGTATACAGTGGCACTGAAGCTTTCTTT. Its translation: CSVYSGTEAFF.

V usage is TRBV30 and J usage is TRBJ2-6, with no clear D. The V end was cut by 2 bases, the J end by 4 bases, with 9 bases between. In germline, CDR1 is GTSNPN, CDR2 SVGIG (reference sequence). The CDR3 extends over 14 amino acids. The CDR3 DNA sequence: TGTGCCTGGAGTAAGGTGACCGGGGCCAACGTCCTGACTTTC. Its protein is CAWSKVTGANVLTF.

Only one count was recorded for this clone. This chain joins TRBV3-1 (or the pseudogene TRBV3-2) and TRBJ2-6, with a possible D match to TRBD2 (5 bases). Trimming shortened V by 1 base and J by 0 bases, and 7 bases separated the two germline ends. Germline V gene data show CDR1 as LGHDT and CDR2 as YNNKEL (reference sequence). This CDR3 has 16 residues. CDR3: CASSQVSGSGANVLTF. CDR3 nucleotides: TGTGCCAGCAGCCAAGTCAGCGGCTCTGGGGCCAACGTCCTGACTTTC.

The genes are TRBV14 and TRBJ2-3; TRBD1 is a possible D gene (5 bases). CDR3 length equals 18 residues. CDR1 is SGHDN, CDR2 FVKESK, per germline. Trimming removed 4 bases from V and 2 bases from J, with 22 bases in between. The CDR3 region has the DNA TGTGCCAGCAGCCGAGATGTCTTGGACACTAAATCCACAGATACGCAGTATTTT. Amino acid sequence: CASSRDVLDTKSTDTQYF.

The CDR3 spells CSASSPKGAITEAFF. The CDR3 DNA sequence: TGCAGTGCTAGTAGTCCCAAAGGGGCGATCACTGAAGCTTTCTTT. The chain is built from TRBV20-1 and TRBJ1-1; TRBD1 is a possible D gene (5 bases). The CDR3 has 15 residues. The V end was cut by 3 bases, the J end by 4 bases, with 18 bases between. The germline gives CDR1 DFQATT, CDR2 SNEGSKA (reference sequence).

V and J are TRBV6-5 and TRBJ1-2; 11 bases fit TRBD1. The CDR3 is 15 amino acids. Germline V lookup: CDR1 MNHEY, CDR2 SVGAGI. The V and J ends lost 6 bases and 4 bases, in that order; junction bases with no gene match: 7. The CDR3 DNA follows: TGTGCCAGCAGCCCGCGAGGGACAGGGGGCTATGGCTACACCTTC. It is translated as CASSPRGTGGYGYTF.

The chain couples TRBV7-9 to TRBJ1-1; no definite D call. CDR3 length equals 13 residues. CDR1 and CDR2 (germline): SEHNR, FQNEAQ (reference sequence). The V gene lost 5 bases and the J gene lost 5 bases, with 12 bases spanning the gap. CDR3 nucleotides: TGTGCCAGCAGCCCCTTCTTCGCGACTGAAGCTTTCTTT. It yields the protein CASSPFFATEAFF.

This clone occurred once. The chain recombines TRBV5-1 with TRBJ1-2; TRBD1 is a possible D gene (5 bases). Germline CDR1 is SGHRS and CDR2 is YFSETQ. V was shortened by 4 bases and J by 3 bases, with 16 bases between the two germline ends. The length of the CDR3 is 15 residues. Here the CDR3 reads CASSGGKEGYYGYTF. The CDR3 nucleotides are TGCGCCAGCAGCGGGGGGAAAGAGGGATACTATGGCTACACCTTC.

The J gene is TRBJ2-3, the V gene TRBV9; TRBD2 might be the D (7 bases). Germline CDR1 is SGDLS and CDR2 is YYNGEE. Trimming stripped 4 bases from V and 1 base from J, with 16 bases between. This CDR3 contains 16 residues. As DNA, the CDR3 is TGTGCCAGCAGCCCCGGGGGGCGGGGGCGCACAGATACGCAGTATTTT. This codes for CASSPGGRGRTDTQYF.

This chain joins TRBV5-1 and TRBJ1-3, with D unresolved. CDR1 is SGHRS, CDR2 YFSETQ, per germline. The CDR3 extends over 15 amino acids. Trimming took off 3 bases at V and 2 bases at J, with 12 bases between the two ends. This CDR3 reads CASSSIGMAGNTIYF. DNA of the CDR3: TGCGCCAGCAGCTCTATTGGGATGGCTGGAAACACCATATATTTT.

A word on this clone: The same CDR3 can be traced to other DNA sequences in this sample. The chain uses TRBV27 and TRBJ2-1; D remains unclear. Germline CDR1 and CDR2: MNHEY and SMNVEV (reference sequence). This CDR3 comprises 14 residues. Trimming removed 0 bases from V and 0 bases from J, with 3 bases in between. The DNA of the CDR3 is TGTGCCAGCAGTTTATCAAACTCCTACAATGAGCAGTTCTTC. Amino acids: CASSLSNSYNEQFF.

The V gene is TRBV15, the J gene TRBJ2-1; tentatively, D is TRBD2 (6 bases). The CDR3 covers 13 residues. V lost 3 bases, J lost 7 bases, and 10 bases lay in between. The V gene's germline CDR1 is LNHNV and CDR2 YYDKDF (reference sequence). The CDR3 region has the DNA TGTGCCACCAGCAGTGAAGCGGGTAATGAGCAGTTCTTC. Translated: CATSSEAGNEQFF.

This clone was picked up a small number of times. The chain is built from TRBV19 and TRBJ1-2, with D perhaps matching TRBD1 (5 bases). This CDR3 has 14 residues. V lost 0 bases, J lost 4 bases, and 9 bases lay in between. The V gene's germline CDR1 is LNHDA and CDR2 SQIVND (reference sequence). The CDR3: CASSIDKRGYGYTF. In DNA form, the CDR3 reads TGTGCCAGTAGTATAGATAAAAGGGGCTATGGCTACACCTTC.

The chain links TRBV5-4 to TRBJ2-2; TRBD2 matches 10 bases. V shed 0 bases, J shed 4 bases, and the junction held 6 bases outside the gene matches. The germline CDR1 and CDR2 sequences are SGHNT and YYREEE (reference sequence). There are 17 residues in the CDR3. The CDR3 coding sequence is TGTGCCAGCAGCTTGGCTAGCGGGAGCGGGAGCACCGGGGAGCTGTTTTTT. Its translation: CASSLASGSGSTGELFF.

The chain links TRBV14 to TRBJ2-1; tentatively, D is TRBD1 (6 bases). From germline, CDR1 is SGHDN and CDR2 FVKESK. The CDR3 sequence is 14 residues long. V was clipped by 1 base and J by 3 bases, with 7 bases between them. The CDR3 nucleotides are TGTGCCAGCAGCCAAGGGACAGTCTACAATGAGCAGTTCTTC. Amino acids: CASSQGTVYNEQFF.

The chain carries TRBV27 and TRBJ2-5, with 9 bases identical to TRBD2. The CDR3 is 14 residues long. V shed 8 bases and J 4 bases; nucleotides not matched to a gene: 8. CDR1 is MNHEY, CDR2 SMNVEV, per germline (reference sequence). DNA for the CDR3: TGTGCCAGCTCCCTTAGCGGGAGCGGAGAGACCCAGTACTTC. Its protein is CASSLSGSGETQYF.

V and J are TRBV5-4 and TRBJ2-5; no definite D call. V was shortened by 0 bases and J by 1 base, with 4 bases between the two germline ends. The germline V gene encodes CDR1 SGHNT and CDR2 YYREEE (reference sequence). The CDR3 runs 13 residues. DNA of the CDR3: TGTGCCAGCAGCTTGGACTCCCAAGAGACCCAGTACTTC. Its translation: CASSLDSQETQYF.

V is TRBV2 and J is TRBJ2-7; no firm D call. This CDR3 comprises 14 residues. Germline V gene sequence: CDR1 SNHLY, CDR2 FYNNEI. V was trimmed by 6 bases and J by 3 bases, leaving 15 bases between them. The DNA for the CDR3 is TGTGCCAGCAGCCGGGCCCCTCTTGACTACGAGCAGTACTTC. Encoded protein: CASSRAPLDYEQYF.

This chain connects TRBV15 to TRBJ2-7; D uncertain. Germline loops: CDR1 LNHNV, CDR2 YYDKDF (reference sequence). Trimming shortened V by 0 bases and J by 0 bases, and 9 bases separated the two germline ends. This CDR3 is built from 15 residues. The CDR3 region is CATSRDRSSSYEQYF. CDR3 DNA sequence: TGTGCCACCAGCAGAGATCGCAGCAGCTCCTACGAGCAGTACTTC.